The TCR beta chain under discussion was sequenced for a study of CD8+ T cells in alopecia areata. At the level of the study: Treated patients took oral tofacitinib at 5 to 10 mg twice daily. Once tofacitinib had been taken for 6 to 18 months, 6 months off drug followed. Study-wide results and limits: While patients received tofacitinib, many expanded lesional clones remained present in scalp and blood.

Reverse transcribed after extraction, RNA yielded cDNA as the sequencing template. Clones were sequenced by immunoSEQ multiplex PCR, and TCRdb holds only the in-frame ones, with some missing. The sample has 90,000 to 150,000 clones; 53% are singletons. Details on this clone: Its antigen is unknown.

Documented treatment: oral pan-JAK inhibitor, 5-10 mg twice daily. V was trimmed by 5 bases and J by 0 bases, leaving 14 bases between them. Germline V gene sequence: CDR1 LNHNV, CDR2 YYDKDF (reference sequence). This CDR3 is 16 amino acids long. The specimen comprised CD4+ T cells sorted from blood, sampled at week 4, from a patient treated with tofacitinib. This chain connects TRBV15 to TRBJ2-1; no clear D. This sequence was found in a human donor with alopecia areata. Here the CDR3 reads CATSYSGTSSYNEQFF. The DNA of the CDR3 is TGTGCCACCAGCTACTCGGGCACCAGCTCCTACAATGAGCAGTTCTTC. Variable domain in full (rest from reference TRBV15 and TRBJ2-1): DAMVIQNPRYQVTQFGKPVTLSCSQTLNHNVMYWYQQKSSQAPKLLFHYYDKDFNNEADTPDNFQSRRPNTSFCFLDIRSPGLGDTAMYLCATSYSGTSSYNEQFFGPGTRLTVL.